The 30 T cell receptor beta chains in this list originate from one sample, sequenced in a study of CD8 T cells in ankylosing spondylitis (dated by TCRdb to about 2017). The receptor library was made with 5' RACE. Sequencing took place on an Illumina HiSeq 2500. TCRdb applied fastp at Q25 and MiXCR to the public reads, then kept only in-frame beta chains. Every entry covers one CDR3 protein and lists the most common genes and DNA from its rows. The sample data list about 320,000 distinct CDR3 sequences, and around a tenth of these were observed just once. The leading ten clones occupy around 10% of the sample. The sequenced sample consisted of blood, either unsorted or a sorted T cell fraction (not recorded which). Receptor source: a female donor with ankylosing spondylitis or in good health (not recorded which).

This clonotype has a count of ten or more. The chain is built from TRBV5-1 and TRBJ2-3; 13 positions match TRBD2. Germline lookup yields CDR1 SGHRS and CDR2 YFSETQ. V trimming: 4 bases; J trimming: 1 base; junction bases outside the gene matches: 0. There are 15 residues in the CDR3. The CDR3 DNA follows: TGCGCCAGCAGCGGACTAGCGGGGGGCACAGATACGCAGTATTTT. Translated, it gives CASSGLAGGTDTQYF.

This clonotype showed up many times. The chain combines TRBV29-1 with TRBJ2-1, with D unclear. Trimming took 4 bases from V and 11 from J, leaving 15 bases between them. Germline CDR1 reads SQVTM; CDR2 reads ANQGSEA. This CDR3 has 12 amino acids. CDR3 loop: CSVVILQSKQFF. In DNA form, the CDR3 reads TGCAGCGTTGTTATCTTACAATCGAAGCAGTTCTTC.

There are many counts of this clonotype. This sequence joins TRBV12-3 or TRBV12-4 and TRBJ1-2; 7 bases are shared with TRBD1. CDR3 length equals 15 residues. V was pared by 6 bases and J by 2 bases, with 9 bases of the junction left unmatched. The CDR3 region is CASSDRESWNYGYTF. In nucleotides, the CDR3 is TGTGCCAGCAGCGACAGGGAAAGCTGGAACTATGGCTACACCTTC.

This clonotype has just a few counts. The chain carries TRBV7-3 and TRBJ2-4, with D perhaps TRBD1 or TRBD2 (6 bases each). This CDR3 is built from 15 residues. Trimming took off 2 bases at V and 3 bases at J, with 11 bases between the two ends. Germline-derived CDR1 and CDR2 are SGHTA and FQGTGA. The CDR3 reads CASSLGGTLKNIQYF. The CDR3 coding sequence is TGTGCCAGCAGCTTAGGGGGGACACTCAAAAACATTCAGTACTTC.

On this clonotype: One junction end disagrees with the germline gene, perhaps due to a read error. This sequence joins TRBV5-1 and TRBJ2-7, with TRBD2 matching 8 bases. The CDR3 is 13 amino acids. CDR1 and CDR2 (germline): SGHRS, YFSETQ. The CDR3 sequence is CASSLWGEREQSF. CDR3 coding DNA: TGCGCCAGCAGCTTGTGGGGGGAGCGGGAGCAGTCCTTC. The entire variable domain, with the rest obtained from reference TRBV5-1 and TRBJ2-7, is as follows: KAGVTQTPRYLIKTRGQQVTLSCSPISGHRSVSWYQQTPGQGLQFLFEYFSETQRNKGNFPGRFSGRQFSNSRSEMNVSTLELGDSALYLCASSLWGEREQSFGPGTRLTVT.

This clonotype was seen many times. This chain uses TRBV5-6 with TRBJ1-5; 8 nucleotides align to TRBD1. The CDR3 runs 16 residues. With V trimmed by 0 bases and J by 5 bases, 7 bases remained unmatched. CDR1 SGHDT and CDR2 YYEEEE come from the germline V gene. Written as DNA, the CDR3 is TGTGCCAGCAGCTTGGGCGTGCAGGGGGCTGATCAGCCCCAGCATTTT. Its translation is CASSLGVQGADQPQHF. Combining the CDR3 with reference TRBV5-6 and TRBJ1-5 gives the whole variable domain DAGVTQSPTHLIKTRGQQVTLRCSPKSGHDTVSWYQQALGQGPQFIFQYYEEEERQRGNFPDRFSGHQFPNYSSELNVNALLLGDSALYLCASSLGVQGADQPQHFGDGTRLSIL.

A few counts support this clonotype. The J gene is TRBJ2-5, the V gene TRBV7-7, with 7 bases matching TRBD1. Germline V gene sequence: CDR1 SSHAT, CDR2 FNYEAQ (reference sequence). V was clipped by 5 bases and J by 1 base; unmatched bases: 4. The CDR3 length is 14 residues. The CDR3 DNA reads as TGTGCCAGCAGCAGACACAGGGGCCAAGAGACCCAGTACTTC. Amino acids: CASSRHRGQETQYF.

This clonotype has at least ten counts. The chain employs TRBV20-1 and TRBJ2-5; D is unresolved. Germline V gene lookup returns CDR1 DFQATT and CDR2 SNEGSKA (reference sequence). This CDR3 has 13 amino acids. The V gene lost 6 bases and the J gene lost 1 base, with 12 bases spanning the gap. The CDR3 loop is CSATTGIQETQYF. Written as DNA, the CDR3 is TGCAGTGCGACGACCGGTATCCAAGAGACCCAGTACTTC.

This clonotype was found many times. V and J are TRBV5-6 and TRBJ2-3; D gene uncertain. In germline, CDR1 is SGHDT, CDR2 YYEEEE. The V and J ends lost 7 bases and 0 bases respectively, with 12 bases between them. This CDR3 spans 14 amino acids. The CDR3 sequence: CASQTKPSTDTQYF. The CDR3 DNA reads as TGTGCCAGCCAAACGAAACCGAGCACAGATACGCAGTATTTT.

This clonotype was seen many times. CDR3 residues: CASRLGDDEQYF. As DNA, the CDR3 is TGTGCCAGCCGATTGGGGGACGACGAGCAGTACTTC. The V gene is TRBV10-3, the J gene TRBJ2-7; D may correspond to TRBD1 or TRBD2 (5 bases each). Deletions cut 10 bases from V and 5 bases from J, with 15 bases between. The CDR3 has 12 residues. Germline CDR1 is ENHRY and CDR2 is SYGVKD.

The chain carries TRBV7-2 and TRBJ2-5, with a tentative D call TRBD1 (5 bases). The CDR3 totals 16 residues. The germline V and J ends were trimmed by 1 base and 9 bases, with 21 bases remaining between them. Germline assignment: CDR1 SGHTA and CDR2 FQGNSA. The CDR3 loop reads CASSLVAGQPRTAQYF. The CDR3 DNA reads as TGTGCCAGCAGCTTAGTGGCAGGACAACCGAGAACGGCCCAGTACTTC.

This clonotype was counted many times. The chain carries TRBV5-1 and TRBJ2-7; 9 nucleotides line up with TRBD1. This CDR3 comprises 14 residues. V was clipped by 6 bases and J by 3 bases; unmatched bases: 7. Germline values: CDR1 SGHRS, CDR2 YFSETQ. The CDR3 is CASTPGTGIYEQYF. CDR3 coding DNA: TGCGCCAGCACCCCCGGGACAGGGATCTACGAGCAGTACTTC.

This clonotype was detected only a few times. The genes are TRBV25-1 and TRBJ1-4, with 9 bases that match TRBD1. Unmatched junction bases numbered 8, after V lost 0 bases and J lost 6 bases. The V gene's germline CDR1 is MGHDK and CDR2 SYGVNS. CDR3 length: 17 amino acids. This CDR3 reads CASSEYPSDRGDEKLFF. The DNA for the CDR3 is TGTGCCAGCAGTGAATATCCCTCGGACAGGGGAGATGAAAAACTGTTTTTT.

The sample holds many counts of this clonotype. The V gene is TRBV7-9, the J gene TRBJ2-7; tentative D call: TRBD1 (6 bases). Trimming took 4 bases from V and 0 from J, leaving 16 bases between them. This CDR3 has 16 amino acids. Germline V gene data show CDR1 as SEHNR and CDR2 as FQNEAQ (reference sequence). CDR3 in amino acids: CASSSSFDRSSYEQYF. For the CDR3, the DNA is TGTGCCAGCAGCTCCAGCTTCGACAGGAGCTCCTACGAGCAGTACTTC.

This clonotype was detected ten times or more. The CDR3 region has the DNA TGTGCCAGCAGTTTATTCCCGGGGAGCTACACTGAAGCTTTCTTT. It is translated as CASSLFPGSYTEAFF. The V gene is TRBV27, the J gene TRBJ1-1; D is unclear. V was cut by 1 base and J by 3 bases, with 12 bases left in between. The germline V gene encodes CDR1 MNHEY and CDR2 SMNVEV (reference sequence). The CDR3 is 15 amino acids.

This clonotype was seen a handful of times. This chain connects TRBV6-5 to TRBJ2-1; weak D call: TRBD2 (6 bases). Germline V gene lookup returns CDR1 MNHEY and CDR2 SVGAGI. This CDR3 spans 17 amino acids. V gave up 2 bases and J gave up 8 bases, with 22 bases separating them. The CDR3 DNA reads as TGTGCCAGCAGTTACAACGGGGGACTGGGCGTGGTCCATGAGCAGTTCTTC. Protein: CASSYNGGLGVVHEQFF.

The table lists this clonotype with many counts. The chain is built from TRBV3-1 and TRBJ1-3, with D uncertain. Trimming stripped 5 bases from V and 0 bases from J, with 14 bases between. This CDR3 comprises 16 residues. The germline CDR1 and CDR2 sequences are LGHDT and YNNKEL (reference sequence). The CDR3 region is CASSLRVGDSGNTIYF. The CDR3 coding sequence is TGTGCCAGCAGCTTGCGAGTAGGAGACTCTGGAAACACCATATATTTT.

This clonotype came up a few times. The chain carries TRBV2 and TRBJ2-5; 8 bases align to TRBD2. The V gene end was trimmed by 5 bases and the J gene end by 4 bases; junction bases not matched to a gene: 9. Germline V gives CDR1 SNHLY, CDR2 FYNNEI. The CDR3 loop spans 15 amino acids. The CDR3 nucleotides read TGTGCCAGCAGTTCCGGGACTAGTAGGTCAGAGACCCAGTACTTC. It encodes CASSSGTSRSETQYF.

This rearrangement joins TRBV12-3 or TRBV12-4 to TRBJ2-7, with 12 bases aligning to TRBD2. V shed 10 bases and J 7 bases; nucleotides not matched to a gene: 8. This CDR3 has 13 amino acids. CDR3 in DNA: TGTGCCACTCGACTAGCGGGGGATGGAGAGCAGTACTTC. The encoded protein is CATRLAGDGEQYF.

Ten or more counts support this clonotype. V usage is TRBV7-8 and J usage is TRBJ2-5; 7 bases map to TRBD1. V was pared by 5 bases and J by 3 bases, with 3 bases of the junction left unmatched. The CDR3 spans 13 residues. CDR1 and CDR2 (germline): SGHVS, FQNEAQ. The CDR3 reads CASSPGQEETQYF. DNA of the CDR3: TGTGCCAGCAGCCCCGGACAGGAAGAGACCCAGTACTTC.

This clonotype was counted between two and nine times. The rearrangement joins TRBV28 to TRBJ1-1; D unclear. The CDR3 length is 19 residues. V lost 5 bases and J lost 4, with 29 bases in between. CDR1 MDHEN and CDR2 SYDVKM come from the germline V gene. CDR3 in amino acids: CASSPVRGPRFRRSTEAFF. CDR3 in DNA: TGTGCCAGCAGTCCCGTCCGGGGTCCCAGGTTTAGAAGATCCACTGAAGCTTTCTTT. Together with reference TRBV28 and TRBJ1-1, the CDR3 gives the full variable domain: DVKVTQSSRYLVKRTGEKVFLECVQDMDHENMFWYRQDPGLGLRLIYFSYDVKMKEKGDIPEGYSVSREKKERFSLILESASTNQTSMYLCASSPVRGPRFRRSTEAFFGQGTRLTVV.

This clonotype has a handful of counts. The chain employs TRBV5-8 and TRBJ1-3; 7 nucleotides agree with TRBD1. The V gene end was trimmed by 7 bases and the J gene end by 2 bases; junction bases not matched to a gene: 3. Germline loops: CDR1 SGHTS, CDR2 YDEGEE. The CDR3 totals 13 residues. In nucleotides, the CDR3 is TGTGCCAGCCGACAGGGAACTGGAAACACCATATATTTT. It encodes CASRQGTGNTIYF.

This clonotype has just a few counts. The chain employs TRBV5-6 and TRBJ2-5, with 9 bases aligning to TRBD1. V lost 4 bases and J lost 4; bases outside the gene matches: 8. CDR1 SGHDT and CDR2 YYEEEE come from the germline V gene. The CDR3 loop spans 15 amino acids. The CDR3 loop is CASSEAGTGLETQYF. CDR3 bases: TGTGCCAGCAGCGAGGCCGGGACAGGGCTAGAGACCCAGTACTTC.

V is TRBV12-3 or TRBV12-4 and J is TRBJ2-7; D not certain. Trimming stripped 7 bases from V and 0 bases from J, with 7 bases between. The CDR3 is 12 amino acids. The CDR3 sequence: CASTANSYEQYF. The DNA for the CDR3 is TGTGCCAGCACCGCTAACTCCTACGAGCAGTACTTC.

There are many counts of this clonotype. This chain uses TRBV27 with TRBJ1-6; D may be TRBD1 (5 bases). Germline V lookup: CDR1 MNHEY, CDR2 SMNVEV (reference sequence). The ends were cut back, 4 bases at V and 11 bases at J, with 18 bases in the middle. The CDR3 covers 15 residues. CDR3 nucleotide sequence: TGTGCCAGCAGTTCAATGTCAGGGTCGAGGACACCCCTCCACTTT. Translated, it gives CASSSMSGSRTPLHF.

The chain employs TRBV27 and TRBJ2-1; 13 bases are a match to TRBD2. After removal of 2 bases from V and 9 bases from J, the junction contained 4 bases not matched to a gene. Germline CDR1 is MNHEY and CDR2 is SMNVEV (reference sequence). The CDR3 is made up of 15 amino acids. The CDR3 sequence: CASSLGTSGKVEQFF. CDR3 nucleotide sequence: TGTGCCAGCAGTTTAGGGACTAGCGGGAAAGTTGAGCAGTTCTTC.

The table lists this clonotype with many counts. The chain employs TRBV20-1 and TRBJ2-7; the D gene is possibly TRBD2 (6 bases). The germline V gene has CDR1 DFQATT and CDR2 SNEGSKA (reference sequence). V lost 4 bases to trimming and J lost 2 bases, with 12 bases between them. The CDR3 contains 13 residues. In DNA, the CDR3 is TGCAGTGCTAACTTAGCGGATCCCTACGAGCAGTACTTC. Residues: CSANLADPYEQYF.

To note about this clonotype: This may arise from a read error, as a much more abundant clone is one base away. This CDR3 is CASSYSTGREEQFF. The CDR3 DNA follows: TGTGCCAGCAGTTACTCGACAGGGCGGGAAGAGCAGTTCTTC. The V gene is TRBV6-5, the J gene TRBJ2-1; tentative D call: TRBD1 (7 bases). Deletions cut 0 bases from V and 10 bases from J, with 13 bases between. Germline CDR1 is MNHEY and CDR2 is SVGAGI. The length of the CDR3 is 14 residues.

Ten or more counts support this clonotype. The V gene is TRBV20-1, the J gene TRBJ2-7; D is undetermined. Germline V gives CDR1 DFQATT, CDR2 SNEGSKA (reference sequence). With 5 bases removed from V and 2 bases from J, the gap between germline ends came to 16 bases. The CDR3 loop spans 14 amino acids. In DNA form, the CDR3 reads TGCAGTGCTCCTACAACTTCCTATACCTACGAGCAGTACTTC. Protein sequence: CSAPTTSYTYEQYF.

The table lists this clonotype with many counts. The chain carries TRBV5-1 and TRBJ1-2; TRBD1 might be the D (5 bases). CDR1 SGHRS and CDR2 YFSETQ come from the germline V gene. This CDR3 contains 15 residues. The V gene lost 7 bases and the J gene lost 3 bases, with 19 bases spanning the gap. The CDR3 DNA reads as TGCGCCAGCTCTCTCGGGCGCAGGGTGGACTATGGCTACACCTTC. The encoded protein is CASSLGRRVDYGYTF.